The entry below gives a single T cell receptor beta chain sequence along with its context. What it recognizes is unknown. The data were obtained in a study of cytomegalovirus exposure and HLA in healthy donors. Study observations and caveats: Later analysis suggested links between common viral pathogens and several top significant clusters. Analyzed later, association rates of TCRs varied across HLA loci, with DRB1 most and HLA-C fewest. Clonal expansion was found to be greater in HLA-associated TCR beta chains than in equally common others in a later analysis.

Trimming cost V 4 bases and J 7 bases, with 14 bases left between them. The CDR3 loop spans 13 amino acids. Germline CDR1 reads MNHNY; CDR2 reads SVGAGI (reference sequence). The PCR used 60 Vbeta and 13 Jbeta primers. Some clones are missing from TCRdb's copy, which holds only in-frame ones; the method was immunoSEQ multiplex PCR. This sample has 150,000 to 200,000 clones; around 88% occur once, and the top ten carry 0.85%. The rearrangement links TRBV6-6 to TRBJ2-7; a possible D gene is TRBD2 (5 bases). The clonotype originates from a woman aged 30 to 39 in good health and CMV-seronegative. Sequencing was done on a sample of PBMCs. The CDR3 nucleotides read TGTGCCAGCAGTTCGGACTTTCCTGGAGAGCAGTACTTC. The encoded protein is CASSSDFPGEQYF.